This is a list of T cell receptor beta chains from one sample in a study of blood T cells in healthy people across ages. TCRdb reprocessed the 5' RACE reads via MiXCR and lists one record per CDR3 protein. The sample has 350,000 to 450,000 distinct CDR3 sequences, about 52% seen once. Sequencing input: blood. The receptors stem from a man in his 60s in good health. Each CDR3 is given with its conserved first and last residue. The order of the fields is clone size, J gene, D gene, V gene, CDR3 protein, CDR3 DNA. A D gene is named only where the DNA matches it firmly. Clone size, where shown, is once, few, many, or a class for clones that have expanded.

>.|TRBJ2-6|.|TRBV10-3
CAISLGPVGGANVLTF
TGTGCCATCAGCTTGGGACCAGTTGGTGGGGCCAACGTCCTGACTTTC
>few|TRBJ2-7|TRBD2|TRBV7-2
CASSLQAGGLNEQYF
TGTGCCAGCAGCTTACAAGCGGGAGGTCTTAATGAGCAGTACTTC
>many|TRBJ2-7|.|TRBV18
CASSPSQGIDEQYF
TGTGCCAGCTCACCATCACAGGGTATTGACGAGCAGTACTTC
>.|TRBJ2-3|TRBD2|TRBV4-2
CASSPDSGGALDTQYF
TGTGCCAGCAGCCCCGATAGCGGGGGGGCCTTGGATACGCAGTATTTT
>.|TRBJ2-7|TRBD2|TRBV30
CAWSLSGKNEQYF
TGTGCCTGGAGCCTTAGCGGGAAAAACGAGCAGTACTTC
>.|TRBJ2-7|TRBD2|TRBV25-1
CASSVRTSGYEQYF
TGTGCCAGCAGTGTTCGGACTAGCGGCTACGAGCAGTACTTC
>.|TRBJ2-7|.|TRBV7-2
CASSSFGGEQYF
TGTGCCAGCAGCTCATTTGGGGGCGAGCAGTACTTC
>.|TRBJ2-1|TRBD1|TRBV24-1
CATSDPDRGIQETQFF
TGTGCCACCAGTGACCCGGACAGGGGGATCCAAGAGACCCAGTTCTTC
>.|TRBJ2-1|.|TRBV4-2
CASSQTPGRARFF
TGTGCCAGCAGCCAAACTCCGGGACGAGCACGGTTCTTC
>.|TRBJ2-7|TRBD2|TRBV7-3
CASSRLADSEQYF
TGTGCCAGCAGCCGACTAGCGGACTCCGAGCAGTACTTC
>.|TRBJ1-2|TRBD1|TRBV7-9
CASSLLTGDYGYTF
TGTGCCAGCAGCTTACTGACAGGGGATTACGGCTACACCTTC
>many|TRBJ2-5|.|TRBV18
CASSPAIGSETQYF
TGTGCCAGCTCACCCGCTATAGGGTCGGAGACCCAGTACTTC
>once|TRBJ1-5|.|TRBV20-1
CSARSPSGGYNQPQHF
TGCAGTGCTAGATCCCCATCGGGGGGTTACAATCAGCCCCAGCATTTT
>.|TRBJ2-6|TRBD1|TRBV30
CAWSVDRGLAGANVLTF
TGTGCCTGGAGTGTCGACAGGGGGTTGGCTGGGGCCAACGTCCTGACTTTC
>once|TRBJ2-3|.|TRBV4-2
CASKTGISTDTQYF
TGTGCCAGCAAGACAGGAATTAGCACAGATACGCAGTATTTT
>.|TRBJ2-5|.|TRBV6-5
CASSPFGGPSETQYF
TGTGCCAGCAGTCCTTTCGGGGGACCCTCAGAGACCCAGTACTTC
>.|TRBJ2-7|TRBD2|TRBV3-1
CASSPFGGGASYEQYF
TGTGCCAGCAGCCCCTTTGGCGGGGGTGCCTCCTACGAGCAGTACTTC
>.|TRBJ1-6|TRBD1|TRBV20-1
CSARVVTGGSSYNSPLHF
TGCAGTGCTAGAGTGGTGACAGGGGGAAGCTCCTATAATTCACCCCTCCACTTT
>.|TRBJ2-1|TRBD2|TRBV30
CAWRASGVDEQFF
TGTGCCTGGAGGGCTAGCGGGGTGGATGAGCAGTTCTTC
>.|TRBJ2-3|.|TRBV11-2
CASSQTYGTDTQYF
TGTGCCAGCAGCCAAACGTACGGCACAGATACGCAGTATTTT
>.|TRBJ2-5|TRBD2|TRBV9
CTSSVDLAGGSLETQYF
TGTACCAGCAGCGTAGATCTAGCGGGGGGGTCCTTAGAGACCCAGTACTTC
>.|TRBJ2-1|TRBD2|TRBV5-1
CASSRTSGTPGEQFF
TGCGCCAGCAGCCGGACTAGCGGGACCCCGGGTGAGCAGTTCTTC
>once|TRBJ2-1|TRBD2|TRBV5-1
CASSLRSGLAGNEQFF
TGCGCCAGCAGCTTGAGATCAGGACTAGCGGGCAATGAGCAGTTCTTC
>.|TRBJ2-3|.|TRBV9
CASSARPGLVDTQYF
TGTGCCAGCAGCGCCCGACCAGGGCTCGTTGATACGCAGTATTTT
>.|TRBJ2-1|TRBD1|TRBV12-3/TRBV12-4
CASTNSGTAYQETQFF
TGTGCCAGCACCAACTCCGGGACAGCGTACCAAGAGACCCAGTTCTTC
>.|TRBJ1-2|.|TRBV12-3/TRBV12-4
CASVAGIYYGYTF
TGTGCCAGCGTCGCAGGAATTTACTATGGCTACACCTTC
>few|TRBJ1-5|.|TRBV9
CASSPGVGNQPQHF
TGTGCCAGCAGCCCGGGGGTGGGCAATCAGCCCCAGCATTTT
>.|TRBJ2-3|.|TRBV18
CASSPQGSADTQYF
TGTGCCAGCTCACCTCAAGGGTCTGCAGATACGCAGTATTTT
>many|TRBJ2-5|TRBD2|TRBV7-2
CASSPSSGVQETQYF
TGTGCCAGCAGCCCGTCTAGCGGGGTCCAAGAGACCCAGTACTTC